This T cell receptor (beta chain) was captured in a study of blood T cell repertoires in COVID-19. Background on the study: Researchers got acute and convalescent COVID-19 samples from the United States, Italy and Spain.

Authors' processing steps: For nucleated cells, counts were estimated from reference gene primer amplification. Sequencing used immunoSEQ multiplex PCR; TCRdb keeps in-frame clones, though not all of them. That table gives V, J and clone size, and the DNA gave D and trimming. The sample shows about 210,000 clones, 86% of them seen only once. The participants were between about 18 and 90 years old and came from under 25 US areas. CDR1 and CDR2 from the germline V gene are SGHNT and YYREEE (reference sequence). V was shortened by 0 bases and J by 7 bases, with 23 bases between the two germline ends. CDR3 length: 17 residues.

J is TRBJ2-7 and V is TRBV5-4, with D possibly TRBD2 on 7 matching bases. This TCR derives from a woman in her thirties or forties in a cohort exposed to, infected with or recovered from COVID-19 (not recorded which). Source material: PBMCs or T cells enriched from blood (not recorded which). CDR3 nucleotide sequence: TGTGCCAGCAGCTTGGGCCCGTCGATTGGGGGGGCAGGGGAGCAGTACTTC. It is translated as CASSLGPSIGGAGEQYF.